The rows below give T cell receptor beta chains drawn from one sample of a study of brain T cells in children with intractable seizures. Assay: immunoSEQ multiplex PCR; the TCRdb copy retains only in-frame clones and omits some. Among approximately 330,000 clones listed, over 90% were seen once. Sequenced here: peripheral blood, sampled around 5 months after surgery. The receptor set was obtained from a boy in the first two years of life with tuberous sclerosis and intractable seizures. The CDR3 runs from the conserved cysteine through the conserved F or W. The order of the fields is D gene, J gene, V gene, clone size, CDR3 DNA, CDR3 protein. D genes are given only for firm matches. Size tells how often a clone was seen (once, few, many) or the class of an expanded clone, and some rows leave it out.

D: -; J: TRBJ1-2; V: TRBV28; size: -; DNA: TGTGCCAGCCGCACCGGGGTTGACTATGGCTACACCTTC; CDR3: CASRTGVDYGYTF
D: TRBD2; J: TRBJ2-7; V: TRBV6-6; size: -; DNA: TGTGCCAGCAACAGCGGGGGGGCCTACGAGCAGTACTTC; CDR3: CASNSGGAYEQYF
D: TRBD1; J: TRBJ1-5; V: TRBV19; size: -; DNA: TGTGCCACAAAATCACAGGGGAACAATCAGCCCCAGCATTTT; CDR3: CATKSQGNNQPQHF
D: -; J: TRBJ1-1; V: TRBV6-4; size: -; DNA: TGTGCCAGCACCCCGGGACACATGAACACTGAAGCTTTCTTT; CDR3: CASTPGHMNTEAFF
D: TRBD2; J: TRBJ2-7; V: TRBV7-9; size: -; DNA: TGTGCCAGCAGCCCAGCGGGAGACGAGCAGTACTTC; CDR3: CASSPAGDEQYF
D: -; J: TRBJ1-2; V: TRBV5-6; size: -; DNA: TGTGCCAGCAGCTCCCTCGGTTTTACAGGAAACTATGGCTACACCTTC; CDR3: CASSSLGFTGNYGYTF
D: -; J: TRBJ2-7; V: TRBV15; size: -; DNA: TGTGCCACCAGCAGAGCCCGACGGGGAGCCCCCTACGAGCAGTACTTC; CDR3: CATSRARRGAPYEQYF
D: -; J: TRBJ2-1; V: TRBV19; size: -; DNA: TGTGCCACCCGAGGAGGTGAGCAGTTCTTC; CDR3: CATRGGEQFF
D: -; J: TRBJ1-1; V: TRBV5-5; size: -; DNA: TGTGCCAGCAGCTTGAGAGCGGGTAACACTGAAGCTTTCTTT; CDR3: CASSLRAGNTEAFF
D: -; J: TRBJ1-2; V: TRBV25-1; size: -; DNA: TGTGCCAGCAGTGCTGGGCCTGGCTACACCTTC; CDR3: CASSAGPGYTF
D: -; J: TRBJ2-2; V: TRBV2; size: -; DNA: TGTGCCAGCAGCCTAGTTCCCAAAAATTCCGGGGAGCTGTTTTTT; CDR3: CASSLVPKNSGELFF
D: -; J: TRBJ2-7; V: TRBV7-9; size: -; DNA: TGTGCCAGCAGCCCTCCGGAGACCGTCTACGAGCAGTACTTC; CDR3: CASSPPETVYEQYF
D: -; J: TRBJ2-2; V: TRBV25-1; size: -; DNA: TGTGCCAGCAGTGAAGGGTGGGGAGTAGAAACCGGGGAGCTGTTTTTT; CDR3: CASSEGWGVETGELFF
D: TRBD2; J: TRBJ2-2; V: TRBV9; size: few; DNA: TGTGCCAGCACCCCCTGGGCGGGAGGGCACTGGGAGCTGTTTTTT; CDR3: CASTPWAGGHWELFF
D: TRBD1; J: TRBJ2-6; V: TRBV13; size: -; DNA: TGTGCCAGCAGCTGGTTGGACAGGGAAGGGGTTGGGGCCAACGTCCTGACTTTC; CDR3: CASSWLDREGVGANVLTF
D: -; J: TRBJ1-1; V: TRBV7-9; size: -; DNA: TGTGCCAGCAGTCTTGACCTGAACACTGAAGCTTTCTTT; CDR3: CASSLDLNTEAFF
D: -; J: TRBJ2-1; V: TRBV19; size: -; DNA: TGTGCCAGTAGTGTATCCGGGACGGACGAGCAGTTCTTC; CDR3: CASSVSGTDEQFF
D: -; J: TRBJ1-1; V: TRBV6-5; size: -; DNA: TGTGCCAGCAGTTACGACAGCATGAACACTGAAGCTTTCTTT; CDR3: CASSYDSMNTEAFF
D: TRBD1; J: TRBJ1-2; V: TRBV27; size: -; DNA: TGTGCCAGCCGCCCAGGGACAGGGAGTAGTGGCTACACCTTC; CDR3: CASRPGTGSSGYTF
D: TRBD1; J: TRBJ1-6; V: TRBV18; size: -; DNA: TGTGCCAGCTCACCCAGGGGGCTCGATAATTCACCCCTCCACTTT; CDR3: CASSPRGLDNSPLHF
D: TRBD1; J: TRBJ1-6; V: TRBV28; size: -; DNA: TGTGCCAGCAGTTCCTCGATGGACAGGGTAAATTCACCCCTCCACTTT; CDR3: CASSSSMDRVNSPLHF
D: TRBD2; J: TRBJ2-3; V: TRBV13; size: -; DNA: TGTGCCAGCAGACCTACTAGCGGGGGTACGCAGTATTTT; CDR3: CASRPTSGGTQYF
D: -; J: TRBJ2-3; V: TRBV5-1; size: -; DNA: TGCGCCAGCAGCGGCTGGACCTCAGATACGCAGTATTTT; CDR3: CASSGWTSDTQYF
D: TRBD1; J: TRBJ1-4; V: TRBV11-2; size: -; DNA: TGTGCCAGCAGCTTGACCGGGACAGGGGGCCTTAATGAAAAACTGTTTTTT; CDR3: CASSLTGTGGLNEKLFF
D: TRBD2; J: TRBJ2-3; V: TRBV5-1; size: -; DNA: TGCGCCAGCAGCTTGGAGGTAGCGGGAGGAGGGGGTACGCAGTATTTT; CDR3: CASSLEVAGGGGTQYF
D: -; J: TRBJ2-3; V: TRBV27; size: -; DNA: TGTGCCAGCAGTTCCCCCGGGGACACAGATACGCAGTATTTT; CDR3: CASSSPGDTDTQYF
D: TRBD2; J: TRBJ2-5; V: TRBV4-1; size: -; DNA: TGCGCCAGCAGCCATCTCGGACTAGCGGCGCAAGAGACCCAGTACTTC; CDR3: CASSHLGLAAQETQYF
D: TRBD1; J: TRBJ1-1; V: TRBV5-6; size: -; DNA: TGTGCCAGCAGCTTGTCAATGACAGGGTACAGCACTGAAGCTTTCTTT; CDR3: CASSLSMTGYSTEAFF
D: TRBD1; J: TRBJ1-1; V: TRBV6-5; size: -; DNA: TGTGCCAGCAGTTATACAGGGGGCCTTGGCTATGAAGCTTTCTTT; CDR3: CASSYTGGLGYEAFF
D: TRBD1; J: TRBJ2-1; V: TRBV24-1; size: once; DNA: TGTGCCACCAGTTCGCACAGGGGCCCCCTAATATGGGAGCAGTTCTTC; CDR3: CATSSHRGPLIWEQFF
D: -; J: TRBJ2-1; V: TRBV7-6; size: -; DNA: TGTGCCAGCAGCTTAGCGCGGATACATGAGCAGTTCTTC; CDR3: CASSLARIHEQFF
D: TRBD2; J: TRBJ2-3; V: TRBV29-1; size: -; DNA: TGCAGCGTTGAGGGAGGGACTGGAGATACGCAGTATTTT; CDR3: CSVEGGTGDTQYF
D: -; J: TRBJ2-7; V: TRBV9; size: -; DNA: TGTGCCAGCAGCGTAGGTGGGGTACTTTACGAGCAGTACTTC; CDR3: CASSVGGVLYEQYF
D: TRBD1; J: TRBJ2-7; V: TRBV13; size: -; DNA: TGTGCCAGCAGCTCCTCGGACAGGGACTACGAGCAGTACTTC; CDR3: CASSSSDRDYEQYF
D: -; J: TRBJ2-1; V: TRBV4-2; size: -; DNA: TGTGCCAGCAGCCACGGGAGCCGGAATGAGCAGTTCTTC; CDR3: CASSHGSRNEQFF
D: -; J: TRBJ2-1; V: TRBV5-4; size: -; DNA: TGTGCCAGCAGCTTGGATTGGGGCCTAAATGAGCAGTTCTTC; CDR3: CASSLDWGLNEQFF
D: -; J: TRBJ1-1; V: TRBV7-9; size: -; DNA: TGTGCCAGCAGCTTAGAGGTGAACACTGAAGCTTTCTTT; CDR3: CASSLEVNTEAFF
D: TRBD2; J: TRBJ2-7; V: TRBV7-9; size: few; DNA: TGTGCCAGCAGCCCGACTAGCGGGCCTTACGAGCAGTACTTC; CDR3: CASSPTSGPYEQYF